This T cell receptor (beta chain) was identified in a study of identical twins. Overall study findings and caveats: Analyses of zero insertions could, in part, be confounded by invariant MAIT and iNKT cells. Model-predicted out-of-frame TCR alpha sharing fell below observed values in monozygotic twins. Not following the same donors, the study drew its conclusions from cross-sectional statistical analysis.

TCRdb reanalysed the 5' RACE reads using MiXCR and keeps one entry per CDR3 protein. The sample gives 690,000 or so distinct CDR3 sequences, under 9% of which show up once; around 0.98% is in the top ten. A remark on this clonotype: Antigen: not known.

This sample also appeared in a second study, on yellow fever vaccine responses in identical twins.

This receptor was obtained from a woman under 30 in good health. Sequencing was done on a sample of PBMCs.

CDR3 bases: TGTGCCACCAGCGCAGGCGACGGAAGCACTGGAAACACCATATATTTT. Protein: CATSAGDGSTGNTIYF. V and J are TRBV15 and TRBJ1-3; D not certain. V lost 5 bases and J lost 2, with 16 bases in between. Germline V gives CDR1 LNHNV, CDR2 YYDKDF (reference sequence). CDR3 length: 16 residues.